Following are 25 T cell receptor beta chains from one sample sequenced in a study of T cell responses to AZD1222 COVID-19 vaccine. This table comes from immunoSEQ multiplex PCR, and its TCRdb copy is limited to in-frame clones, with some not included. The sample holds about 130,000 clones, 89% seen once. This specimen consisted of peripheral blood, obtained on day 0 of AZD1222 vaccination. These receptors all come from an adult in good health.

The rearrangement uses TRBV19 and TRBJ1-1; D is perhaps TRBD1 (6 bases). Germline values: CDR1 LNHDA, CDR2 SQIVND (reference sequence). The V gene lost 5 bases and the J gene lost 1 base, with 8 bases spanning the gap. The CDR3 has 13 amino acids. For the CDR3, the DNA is TGTGCCAGTAGTGCGACAGGGAACACTGAAGCTTTCTTT. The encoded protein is CASSATGNTEAFF.

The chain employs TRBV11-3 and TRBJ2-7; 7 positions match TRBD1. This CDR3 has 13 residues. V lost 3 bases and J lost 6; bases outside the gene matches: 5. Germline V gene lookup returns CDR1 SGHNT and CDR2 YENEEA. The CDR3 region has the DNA TGTGCCAGCAGCTTTTCTCGGGACAGCGAGCAGTACTTC. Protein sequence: CASSFSRDSEQYF.

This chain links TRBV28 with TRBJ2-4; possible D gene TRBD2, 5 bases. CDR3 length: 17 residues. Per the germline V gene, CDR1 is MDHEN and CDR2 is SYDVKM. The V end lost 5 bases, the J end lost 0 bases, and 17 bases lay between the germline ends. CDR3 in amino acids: CASSLTPAAGAKNIQYF. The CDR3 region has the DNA TGTGCCAGCAGTCTGACGCCGGCGGCGGGAGCCAAAAACATTCAGTACTTC. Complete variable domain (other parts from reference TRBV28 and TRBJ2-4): DVKVTQSSRYLVKRTGEKVFLECVQDMDHENMFWYRQDPGLGLRLIYFSYDVKMKEKGDIPEGYSVSREKKERFSLILESASTNQTSMYLCASSLTPAAGAKNIQYFGAGTRLSVL.

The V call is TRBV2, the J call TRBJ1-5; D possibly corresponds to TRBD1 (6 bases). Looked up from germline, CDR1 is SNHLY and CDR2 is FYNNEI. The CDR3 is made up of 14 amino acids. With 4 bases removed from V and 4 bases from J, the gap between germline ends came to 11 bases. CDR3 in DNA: TGTGCCAGCAGTGCTACAGGGTTTAATCAGCCCCAGCATTTT. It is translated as CASSATGFNQPQHF.

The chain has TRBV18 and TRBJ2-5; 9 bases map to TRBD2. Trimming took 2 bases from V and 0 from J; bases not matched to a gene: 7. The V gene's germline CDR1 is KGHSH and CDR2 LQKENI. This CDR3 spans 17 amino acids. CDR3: CASSPGLAGLYQETQYF. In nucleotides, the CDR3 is TGTGCCAGCTCACCAGGGCTAGCGGGACTCTACCAAGAGACCCAGTACTTC.

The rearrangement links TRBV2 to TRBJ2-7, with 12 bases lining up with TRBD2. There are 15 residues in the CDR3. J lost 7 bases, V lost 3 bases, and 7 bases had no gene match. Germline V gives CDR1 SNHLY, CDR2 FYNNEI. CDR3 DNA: TGTGCCAGCAGTGACCCCGGGACTAGCGGGCGGGAGCAGTACTTC. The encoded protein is CASSDPGTSGREQYF. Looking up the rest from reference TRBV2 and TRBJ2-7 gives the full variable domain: EPEVTQTPSHQVTQMGQEVILRCVPISNHLYFYWYRQILGQKVEFLVSFYNNEISEKSEIFDDQFSVERPDGSNFTLKIRSTKLEDSAMYFCASSDPGTSGREQYFGPGTRLTVT.

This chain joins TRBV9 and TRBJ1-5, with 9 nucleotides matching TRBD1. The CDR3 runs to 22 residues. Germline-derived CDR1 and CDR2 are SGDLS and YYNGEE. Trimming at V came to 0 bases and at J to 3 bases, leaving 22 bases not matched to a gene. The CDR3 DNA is TGTGCCAGCAGCGTAGCGACAGGGGGACGGTTTACCGATGCCCAACACAATCAGCCCCAGCATTTT. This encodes CASSVATGGRFTDAQHNQPQHF.

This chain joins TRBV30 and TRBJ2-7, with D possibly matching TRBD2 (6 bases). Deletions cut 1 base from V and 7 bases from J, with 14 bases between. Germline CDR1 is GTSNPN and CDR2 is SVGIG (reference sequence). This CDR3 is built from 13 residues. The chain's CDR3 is CAWSEGGAREQYF. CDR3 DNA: TGTGCCTGGAGTGAAGGAGGGGCTCGGGAGCAGTACTTC.

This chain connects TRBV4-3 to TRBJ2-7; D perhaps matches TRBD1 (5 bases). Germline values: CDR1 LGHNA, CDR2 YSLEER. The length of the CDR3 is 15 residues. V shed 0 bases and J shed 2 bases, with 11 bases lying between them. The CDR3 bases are TGCGCCAGCAGCCAAGATTGGGGCAGTCCCTACGAGCAGTACTTC. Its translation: CASSQDWGSPYEQYF.

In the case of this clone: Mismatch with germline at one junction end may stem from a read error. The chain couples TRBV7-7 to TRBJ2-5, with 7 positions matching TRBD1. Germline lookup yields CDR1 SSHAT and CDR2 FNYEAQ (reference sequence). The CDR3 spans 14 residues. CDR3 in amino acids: CASSRQGVVETQYF. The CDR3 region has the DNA TGTGCTAGCAGTCGACAGGGCGTTGTAGAGACCCAGTACTTC.

The CDR3: CATSLGTKLPTDTQYF. The CDR3, as DNA: TGTGCCACCAGCCTTGGGACTAAACTGCCCACAGATACGCAGTATTTT. V and J are TRBV24-1 and TRBJ2-3; 7 nucleotides match TRBD2. Per the germline V gene, CDR1 is KGHDR and CDR2 is SFDVKD. The V and J ends lost 7 bases and 2 bases, in that order; junction bases with no gene match: 11. This CDR3 comprises 16 residues.

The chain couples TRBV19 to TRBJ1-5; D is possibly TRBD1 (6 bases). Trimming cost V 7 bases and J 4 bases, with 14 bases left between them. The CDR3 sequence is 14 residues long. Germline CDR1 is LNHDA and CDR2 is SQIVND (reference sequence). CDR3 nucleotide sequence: TGTGCCAGTACCCCAGGGGTAGGGAATCAGCCCCAGCATTTT. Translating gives CASTPGVGNQPQHF.

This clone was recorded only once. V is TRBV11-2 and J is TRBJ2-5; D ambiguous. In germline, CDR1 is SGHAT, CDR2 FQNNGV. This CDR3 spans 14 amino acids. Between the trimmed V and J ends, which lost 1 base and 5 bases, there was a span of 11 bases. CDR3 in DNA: TGTGCCAGCAGCTTAGGAAGGCCTACGGAGACCCAGTACTTC. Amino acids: CASSLGRPTETQYF.

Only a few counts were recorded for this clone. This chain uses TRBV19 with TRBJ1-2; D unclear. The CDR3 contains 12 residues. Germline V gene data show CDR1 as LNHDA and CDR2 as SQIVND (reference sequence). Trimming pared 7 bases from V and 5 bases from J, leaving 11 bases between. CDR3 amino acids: CASTSSDYGYTF. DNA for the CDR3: TGTGCCAGTACCTCCAGTGATTATGGCTACACCTTC.

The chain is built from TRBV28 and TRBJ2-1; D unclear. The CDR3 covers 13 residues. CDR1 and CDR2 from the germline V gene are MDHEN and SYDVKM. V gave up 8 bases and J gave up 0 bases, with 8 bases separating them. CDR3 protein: CASRQYSYNEQFF. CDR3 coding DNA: TGTGCCAGCCGTCAATACTCCTACAATGAGCAGTTCTTC.

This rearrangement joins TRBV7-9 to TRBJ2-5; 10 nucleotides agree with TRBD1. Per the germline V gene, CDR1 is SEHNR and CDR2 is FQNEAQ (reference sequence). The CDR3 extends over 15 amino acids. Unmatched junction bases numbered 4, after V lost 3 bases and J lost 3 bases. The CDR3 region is CASSFGQGVEETQYF. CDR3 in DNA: TGTGCCAGCAGCTTCGGACAGGGGGTTGAAGAGACCCAGTACTTC.

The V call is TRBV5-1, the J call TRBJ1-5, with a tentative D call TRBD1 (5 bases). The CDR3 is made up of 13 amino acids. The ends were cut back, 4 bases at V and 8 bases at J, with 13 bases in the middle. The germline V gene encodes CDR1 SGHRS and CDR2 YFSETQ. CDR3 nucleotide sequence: TGCGCCAGCAGCGGGAACGCAGGGAAGCCCCAGCATTTT. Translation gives CASSGNAGKPQHF.

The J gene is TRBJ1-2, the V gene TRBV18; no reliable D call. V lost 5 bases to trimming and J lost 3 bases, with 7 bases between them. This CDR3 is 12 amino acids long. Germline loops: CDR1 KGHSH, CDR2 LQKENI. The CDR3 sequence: CASSAQYYGYTF. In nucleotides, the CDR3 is TGTGCCAGCTCAGCCCAGTACTATGGCTACACCTTC. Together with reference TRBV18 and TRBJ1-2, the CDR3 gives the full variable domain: NAGVMQNPRHLVRRRGQEARLRCSPMKGHSHVYWYRQLPEEGLKFMVYLQKENIIDESGMPKERFSAEFPKEGPSILRIQQVVRGDSAAYFCASSAQYYGYTFGSGTRLTVV.

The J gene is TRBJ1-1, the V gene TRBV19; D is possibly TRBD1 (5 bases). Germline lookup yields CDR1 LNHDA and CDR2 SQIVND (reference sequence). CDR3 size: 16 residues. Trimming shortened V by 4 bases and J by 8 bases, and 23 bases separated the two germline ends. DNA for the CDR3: TGTGCCAGTAGTACCCCGGCCGCATGGGCAGGGAGCGAAGCTTTCTTT. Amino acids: CASSTPAAWAGSEAFF.

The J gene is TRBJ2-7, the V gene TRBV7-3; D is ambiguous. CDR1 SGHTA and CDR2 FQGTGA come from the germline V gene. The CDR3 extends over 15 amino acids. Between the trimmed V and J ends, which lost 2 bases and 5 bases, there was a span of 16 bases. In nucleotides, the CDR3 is TGTGCCAGCAGCTTAGGGATTGGATCTGTCGACGAGCAGTACTTC. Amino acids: CASSLGIGSVDEQYF. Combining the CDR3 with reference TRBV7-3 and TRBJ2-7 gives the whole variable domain GAGVSQTPSNKVTEKGKYVELRCDPISGHTALYWYRQSLGQGPEFLIYFQGTGAADDSGLPNDRFFAVRPEGSVSTLKIQRTERGDSAVYLCASSLGIGSVDEQYFGPGTRLTVT.

The CDR3, as DNA: TGTGCCAGCAGCTCCTCTAGCGGGAGGGCGGAGACCCAGTACTTC. Amino acids: CASSSSSGRAETQYF. This sequence joins TRBV5-8 and TRBJ2-5; TRBD2 agrees at 12 bases. This CDR3 comprises 15 residues. J lost 5 bases, V lost 3 bases, and 5 bases had no gene match. Germline V CDR1 and CDR2: SGHTS, YDEGEE.

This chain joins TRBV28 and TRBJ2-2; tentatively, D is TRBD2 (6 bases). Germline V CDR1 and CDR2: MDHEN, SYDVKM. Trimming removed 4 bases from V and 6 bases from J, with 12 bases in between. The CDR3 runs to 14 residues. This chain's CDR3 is CASSSGGDPGELFF. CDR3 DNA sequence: TGTGCCAGCAGTTCAGGAGGGGATCCCGGGGAGCTGTTTTTT.

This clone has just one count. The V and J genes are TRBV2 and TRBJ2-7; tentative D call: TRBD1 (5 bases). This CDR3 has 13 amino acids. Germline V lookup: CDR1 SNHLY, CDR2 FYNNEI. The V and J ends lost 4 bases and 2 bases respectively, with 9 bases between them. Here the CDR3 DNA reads TGTGCCAGCAGTGGGCAGGGCGCCTACGAGCAGTACTTC. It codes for CASSGQGAYEQYF.

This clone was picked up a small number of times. The CDR3 sequence is CASSPTDRGREQYF. CDR3 nucleotide sequence: TGTGCCAGCTCACCAACCGACAGGGGGCGGGAGCAGTACTTC. The rearrangement uses TRBV18 and TRBJ2-7; 10 bases align to TRBD1. CDR1 is KGHSH and CDR2 is LQKENI in the germline V gene. The CDR3 runs 14 residues. Trimming at V came to 2 bases and at J to 7 bases, leaving 5 bases not matched to a gene.

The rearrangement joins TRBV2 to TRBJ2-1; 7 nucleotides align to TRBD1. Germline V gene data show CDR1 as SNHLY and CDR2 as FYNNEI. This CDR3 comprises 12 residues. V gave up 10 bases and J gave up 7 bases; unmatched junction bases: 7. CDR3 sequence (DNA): TGTGCCACCTACCCAGGGGGTAATGAGCAGTTCTTC. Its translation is CATYPGGNEQFF.